This TCR beta chain originates from a study of blood T cell repertoires in COVID-19. Study at large: Acute-phase and convalescent COVID-19 samples originated in the United States, Italy and Spain. Nucleic acid was either cDNA or gDNA, and it came from T cells, B-cell-depleted T cells, or PBMCs.

This clone showed up just a few times. Residents of 24 US areas, aged roughly 18 to 90 years, made up the participants. Cohorts were based on clinical histories the participants reported. Germline CDR1 and CDR2: WNHNN and SYGVQD (reference sequence). Deletions cut 10 bases from V and 4 bases from J, with 9 bases between. The CDR3 consists of 11 residues. Only in-frame clones appear in the TCRdb table, and some are missing; sequencing was by immunoSEQ multiplex PCR. The sample lists around 250,000 clones, roughly 85% seen once, with about 8.2% in the top ten. The chain has TRBV10-1 and TRBJ2-3; D ambiguous. This sequence originates from a woman aged 45-60 years with acute COVID-19. Sample: PBMCs or T cells enriched from blood (not recorded which). CDR3 sequence (DNA): TGCGCCAACCAACTCCCAGATACGCAGTATTTT. This gives the protein CANQLPDTQYF.